This T cell receptor beta chain was captured by sequencing in a study of blood T cell repertoires in COVID-19. Overall study context: Sites in the United States, Italy and Spain provided acute and convalescent COVID-19 samples. PBMCs, B-cell-depleted T cells, or T cells provided the cDNA or gDNA that made up the material.

Under the authors' procedure: Nucleated cell counts were estimated from reference gene primer amplification. Clones were read by immunoSEQ multiplex PCR, and TCRdb kept only the in-frame ones, dropping some. The DNA was the basis for D and trimming; V, J and clone size are from that table. The sample shows more than 85,000 clones, 70% to 90% of them seen only once. This CDR3 spans 17 amino acids. V trimming: 4 bases; J trimming: 7 bases; junction bases outside the gene matches: 13. Looked up from germline, CDR1 is SGDLS and CDR2 is YYNGEE. Sequencing input: peripheral blood. This sequence was found in a human donor with COVID-19, enrolled during active disease. The donor label of this sample is uncertain. The gene calls are TRBV9 and TRBJ2-1, with TRBD2 matching 11 bases. CDR3 in amino acids: CASSPGVAGGPRNEQFF. The DNA of the CDR3 is TGTGCCAGCAGCCCTGGCGTAGCGGGGGGGCCGAGAAATGAGCAGTTCTTC.